The sequence of this T cell receptor beta chain was determined in a study of T cell responses to AZD1222 COVID-19 vaccine. Study results and limitations: Spike-specific TCR breadth and depth rose after two AZD1222 doses.

Sequencing was performed with immunoSEQ multiplex PCR; in TCRdb, only in-frame clones are kept and a portion is missing. The sample has under 200,000 clones, roughly 94% seen once; the top ten hold 4.4%. The germline V gene has CDR1 GTSNPN and CDR2 SVGIG (reference sequence). Trimming left V 0 bases short and J 3 bases short, with 14 bases between. The CDR3 has 16 amino acids. Worth noting for this clone: Its target is not known.

The receptor's source is an adult in good health. The V call is TRBV30, the J call TRBJ1-4, with D perhaps TRBD1 (5 bases). Specimen: peripheral blood, collected on day 0 of MenACWY control vaccination. CDR3 sequence (DNA): TGTGCCTGGAGTGTAATTGGAAGGGGCCCTAATGAAAAACTGTTTTTT. Protein product: CAWSVIGRGPNEKLFF.